This T cell receptor beta chain was sequenced for a study of T cells after posttransplantation cyclophosphamide. Points from the study as a whole: Donor-recipient repertoire similarity was low at 1-2 months, rising over year one. Recipient CMV seropositivity and CMV reactivation strongly tracked TRB clonality. Blood and skin or GI T cell repertoires showed limited TRB overlap.

Details on this clone: Its antigen is not known.

The data were produced by immunoSEQ multiplex PCR, yet TCRdb's version contains in-frame clones alone and is incomplete. Among more than 10,000 clones, 80% to 90% were seen once, and the ten largest hold under 5.5%. A marrow graft followed busulfan-fludarabine conditioning, with cyclophosphamide on days +3 and +4. The clonotype comes from a female patient aged 50-60 years who received an allogeneic stem cell transplant from a related donor, was CMV-positive, and had no GVHD. These T cells may partly come from the graft donor. Material: PBMCs, obtained after allogeneic stem cell transplant with posttransplant cyclophosphamide.

CDR3 bases: TGTGCCAGCAGCCGGACTAGCGGGGGGGCCTACGAGCAGTACTTC. Translation gives CASSRTSGGAYEQYF. V and J are TRBV7-2 and TRBJ2-7, with TRBD2 matching over 15 bases. Germline values: CDR1 SGHTA, CDR2 FQGNSA. This CDR3 spans 15 amino acids. After removal of 5 bases from V and 2 bases from J, the junction contained 1 base not matched to a gene.